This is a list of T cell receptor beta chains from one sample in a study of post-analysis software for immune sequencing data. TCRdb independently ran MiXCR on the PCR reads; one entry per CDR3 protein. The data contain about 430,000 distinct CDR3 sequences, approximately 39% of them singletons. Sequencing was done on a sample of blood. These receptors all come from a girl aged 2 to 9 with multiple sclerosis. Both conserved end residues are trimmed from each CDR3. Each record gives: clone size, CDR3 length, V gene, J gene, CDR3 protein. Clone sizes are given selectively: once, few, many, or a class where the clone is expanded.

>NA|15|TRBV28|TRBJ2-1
ASSFFAGSSSYNEQF
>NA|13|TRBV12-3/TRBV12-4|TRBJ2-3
ASSPGWDTTDTQY
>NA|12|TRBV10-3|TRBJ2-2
ATLAGQTGGELF
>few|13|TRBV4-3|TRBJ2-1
ASSQGMSSYNEQF
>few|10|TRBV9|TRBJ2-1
ASSVGPGEQF
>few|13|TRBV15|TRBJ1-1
ATSRDSIFGLEAF
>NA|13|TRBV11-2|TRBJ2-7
ASSLTALAAYEQY
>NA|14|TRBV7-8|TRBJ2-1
ASPRPGSTNYNEQF
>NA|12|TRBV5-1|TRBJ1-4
ASSLDVYNEKLF
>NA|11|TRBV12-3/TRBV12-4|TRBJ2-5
ASSFQGTETQY
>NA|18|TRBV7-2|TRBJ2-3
ASSLAGTSGVFGSTDTQY
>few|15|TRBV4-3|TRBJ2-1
ASSQDWGQGAYNEQF
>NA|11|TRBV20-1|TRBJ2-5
SAILAVKETQY
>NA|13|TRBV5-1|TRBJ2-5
ASSLQGTPQETQY
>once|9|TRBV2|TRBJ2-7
ARGQGYEQY
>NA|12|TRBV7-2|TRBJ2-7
ASRFVGTAYEQY
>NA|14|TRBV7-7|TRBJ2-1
ASSSPRRTTYNEQF
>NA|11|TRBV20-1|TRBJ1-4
SARAGAYEKLF
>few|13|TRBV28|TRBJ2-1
ASSLDSTGHNEQF
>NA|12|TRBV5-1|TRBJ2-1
ASSAGGLYNEQF
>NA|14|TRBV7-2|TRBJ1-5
ASSLSLGSSNQPQH
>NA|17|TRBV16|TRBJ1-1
ASSQYLTSARRKYTEAF
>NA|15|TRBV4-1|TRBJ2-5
ASSQDQASPRGSGQY
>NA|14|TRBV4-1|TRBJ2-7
ASSQVENSGSYEQY
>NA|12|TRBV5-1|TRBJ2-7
ASGLGVDSYEQY
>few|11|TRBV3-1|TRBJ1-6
ASKQGGDSPLH